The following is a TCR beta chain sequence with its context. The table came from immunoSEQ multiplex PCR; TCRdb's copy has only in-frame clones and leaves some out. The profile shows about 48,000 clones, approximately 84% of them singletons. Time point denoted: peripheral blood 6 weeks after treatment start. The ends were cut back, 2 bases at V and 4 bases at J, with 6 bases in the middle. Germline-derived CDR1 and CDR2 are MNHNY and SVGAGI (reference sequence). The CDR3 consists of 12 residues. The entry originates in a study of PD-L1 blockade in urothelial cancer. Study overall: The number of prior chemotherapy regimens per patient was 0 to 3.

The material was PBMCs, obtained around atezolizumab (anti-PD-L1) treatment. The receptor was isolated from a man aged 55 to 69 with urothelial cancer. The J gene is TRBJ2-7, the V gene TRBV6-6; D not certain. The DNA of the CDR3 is TGTGCCAGCAGTTACGGCAAGTACGAGCAGTACTTC. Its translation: CASSYGKYEQYF.